One sample yielded the 18 T cell receptor beta chains listed below, sequenced in a study of technical replicates of blood from a few donors. Sequencing was performed with immunoSEQ multiplex PCR; in TCRdb, only in-frame clones are kept and a portion is missing. The repertoire includes over 70,000 clones, approximately 93% of them detected once, and 0.3% to 0.5% sits in the top ten. The sample consisted of T cells isolated from PBMCs. The source is a human donor in good health.

V is TRBV11-2 and J is TRBJ2-5, with D perhaps TRBD1 (7 bases). Germline CDR1 and CDR2: SGHAT and FQNNGV. CDR3 size: 15 residues. V lost 5 bases to trimming and J lost 3 bases, with 16 bases between them. The CDR3 spells CASSPGQPGEETQYF. The CDR3 DNA is TGTGCCAGCAGCCCGGGACAGCCGGGGGAAGAGACCCAGTACTTC.

The chain joins TRBV28 to TRBJ1-2; the match to TRBD1 covers 7 bases. CDR3 size: 14 residues. The V and J ends lost 6 bases and 8 bases, in that order; junction bases with no gene match: 12. CDR1 MDHEN and CDR2 SYDVKM come from the germline V gene. As DNA, the CDR3 is TGTGCCAGCAGCTTACTATCCGGGACAGCCGGCTACACCTTC. Amino acid sequence: CASSLLSGTAGYTF.

The J gene is TRBJ2-3, the V gene TRBV28; 7 nucleotides match TRBD1. Germline lookup yields CDR1 MDHEN and CDR2 SYDVKM. The CDR3 spans 17 residues. V trimming: 5 bases; J trimming: 0 bases; junction bases outside the gene matches: 11. CDR3: CASSSRQGIFSTDTQYF. The CDR3 nucleotides read TGTGCCAGCAGTAGTCGACAGGGAATATTTAGCACAGATACGCAGTATTTT.

V gene TRBV25-1 combines with J gene TRBJ2-3; 8 bases are a match to TRBD2. J was trimmed by 2 bases and V by 4 bases; bases with no gene match: 5. There are 15 residues in the CDR3. Per the germline V gene, CDR1 is MGHDK and CDR2 is SYGVNS. The CDR3 DNA reads TGTGCCAGCAGTGTTTCTAGCGGGTACACAGATACGCAGTATTTT. Amino acids: CASSVSSGYTDTQYF.

The genes are TRBV15 and TRBJ2-5; 7 positions match TRBD1. Germline CDR1 reads LNHNV; CDR2 reads YYDKDF (reference sequence). CDR3 length: 13 amino acids. V shed 7 bases, J shed 3 bases, and the junction held 5 bases outside the gene matches. In DNA form, the CDR3 reads TGTGCCACCATGGGACAGCGAAAAGAGACCCAGTACTTC. Encoded protein: CATMGQRKETQYF. Variable domain in full (rest from reference TRBV15 and TRBJ2-5): DAMVIQNPRYQVTQFGKPVTLSCSQTLNHNVMYWYQQKSSQAPKLLFHYYDKDFNNEADTPDNFQSRRPNTSFCFLDIRSPGLGDTAMYLCATMGQRKETQYFGPGTRLLVL.

The CDR3: CASSSIQGARTDTQYF. Written as DNA, the CDR3 is TGTGCCAGCAGCTCGATACAGGGGGCCCGCACAGATACGCAGTATTTT. The gene calls are TRBV13 and TRBJ2-3; 9 bases are shared with TRBD1. Trimming took 4 bases from V and 1 from J; bases not matched to a gene: 6. The CDR3 has 16 residues. Germline values: CDR1 PRHDT, CDR2 FYEKMQ (reference sequence).

This clone came up once. The chain uses TRBV29-1 and TRBJ2-1; 7 bases are a match to TRBD2. CDR1 and CDR2 (germline): SQVTM, ANQGSEA. The CDR3 runs to 15 residues. J lost 2 bases, V lost 6 bases, and 10 bases had no gene match. The CDR3 nucleotides are TGCAGCGTCTCCAACCCTAGCGGACCCTACAATGAGCAGTTCTTC. Protein sequence: CSVSNPSGPYNEQFF.

The genes are TRBV30 and TRBJ2-2; 8 bases match TRBD2. The CDR3 runs 16 residues. Germline lookup yields CDR1 GTSNPN and CDR2 SVGIG (reference sequence). With V trimmed by 0 bases and J by 5 bases, 8 bases remained unmatched. The CDR3 DNA follows: TGTGCCTGGAGTGTACTAGTAGCGGGATCTACCGGGGAGCTGTTTTTT. Translated: CAWSVLVAGSTGELFF.

The CDR3 loop is CASSLRDRSLYNEQFF. The CDR3 DNA sequence: TGTGCCAGCAGCCTGCGGGACAGGTCTTTATACAATGAGCAGTTCTTC. This sequence joins TRBV7-3 and TRBJ2-1; TRBD1 aligns across 8 bases. Looked up from germline, CDR1 is SGHTA and CDR2 is FQGTGA. The V segment lost 5 bases and the J segment 4 bases; nucleotides outside the gene matches: 10. The CDR3 length is 16 residues.

The V and J genes are TRBV11-2 and TRBJ2-1; 7 nucleotides match TRBD1. The germline V gene has CDR1 SGHAT and CDR2 FQNNGV. J gave up 8 bases and V 4 bases, and 14 bases lay outside the gene matches. This CDR3 is 16 amino acids long. The CDR3 DNA follows: TGTGCCAGCAGCTGGTTGACAGGGAAGGTATGGGATGAGCAGTTCTTC. It translates to CASSWLTGKVWDEQFF.

This rearrangement joins TRBV27 to TRBJ1-2; possibly TRBD1 for D (5 bases). V was pared by 3 bases and J by 2 bases, with 10 bases between. The CDR3 consists of 14 residues. Looked up from germline, CDR1 is MNHEY and CDR2 is SMNVEV (reference sequence). The CDR3 loop reads CASSLSGANYGYTF. The DNA of the CDR3 is TGTGCCAGCAGTTTGAGCGGGGCCAACTATGGCTACACCTTC.

The V call is TRBV18, the J call TRBJ2-3; 8 bases are shared with TRBD1. This CDR3 spans 16 amino acids. Germline CDR1 and CDR2: KGHSH and LQKENI. Losses at the gene ends were 5 bases for V and 4 bases for J; bases not matched to a gene: 11. The CDR3 protein is CASSAPGGAEADTQYF. The CDR3 DNA follows: TGTGCCAGCTCAGCCCCAGGGGGCGCAGAGGCAGATACGCAGTATTTT.

The chain is built from TRBV11-3 and TRBJ2-3, with D unresolved. The CDR3 extends over 13 amino acids. V was cut by 3 bases and J by 6 bases, with 10 bases left in between. Per the germline V gene, CDR1 is SGHNT and CDR2 is YENEEA. The CDR3 DNA reads TGTGCCAGCAGCTTTTCCCGAGATGATACGCAGTATTTT. Amino acids: CASSFSRDDTQYF.

The chain employs TRBV29-1 and TRBJ2-1, with 13 bases matching TRBD2. This CDR3 is built from 15 residues. CDR1 SQVTM and CDR2 ANQGSEA come from the germline V gene. V shed 7 bases, J shed 2 bases, and the junction held 5 bases outside the gene matches. DNA for the CDR3: TGCAGCGGTCGACTAGCGGGAGGCCCCTACAATGAGCAGTTCTTC. It encodes CSGRLAGGPYNEQFF.

The chain joins TRBV19 to TRBJ1-1; D not resolved. Germline values: CDR1 LNHDA, CDR2 SQIVND (reference sequence). The CDR3 length is 12 residues. Trimming left V 8 bases short and J 8 bases short, with 15 bases between. The CDR3 is CASRTGGDEAFF. Here the CDR3 DNA reads TGTGCCAGTCGAACGGGAGGAGACGAAGCTTTCTTT.

The chain has TRBV7-2 and TRBJ2-7, with 11 bases identical to TRBD2. CDR1 is SGHTA and CDR2 is FQGNSA in the germline V gene. The CDR3 consists of 15 residues. V was clipped by 4 bases and J by 3 bases; unmatched bases: 5. The CDR3 DNA reads as TGTGCCAGCAGCTGGGGACTAGCGGTGGACTACGAGCAGTACTTC. It encodes CASSWGLAVDYEQYF.

The gene calls are TRBV27 and TRBJ1-5, with 9 bases fitting TRBD1. This CDR3 has 14 amino acids. V dropped 4 bases and J dropped 6; count of bases not matched to a gene: 4. The V gene's germline CDR1 is MNHEY and CDR2 SMNVEV (reference sequence). The CDR3 DNA is TGTGCCAGCAGTTCGACAGGGGGAGGTCAGCCCCAGCATTTT. Translated, it gives CASSSTGGGQPQHF.

CDR3 sequence reads: CASSYSRQGYEQYF. Here the CDR3 DNA reads TGTGCCAGCAGTTACTCGAGACAGGGCTACGAGCAGTACTTC. This chain uses TRBV6-5 with TRBJ2-7; 7 bases are shared with TRBD1. This CDR3 contains 14 residues. Per the germline V gene, CDR1 is MNHEY and CDR2 is SVGAGI. Trimming took 0 bases from V and 3 from J; bases not matched to a gene: 2.